Listed below are T cell receptor beta chains from one sample, sequenced in a study of CD8+ T cells in alopecia areata. Sequencing used immunoSEQ multiplex PCR; TCRdb keeps in-frame clones, though not all of them. Here the sample spans around 270,000 clones, over 45% being singletons. Here the sequenced sample was CD4+ T cells sorted from blood, taken at week 24, from a patient treated with tofacitinib. Every receptor here comes from a human donor with alopecia areata. Both conserved end residues are part of each CDR3. Each record gives: CDR3 DNA, CDR3 protein, CDR3 length, J gene, D gene, V gene, clone size. D genes are given only for firm matches. Clone size, where shown, is once, few, many, or a class for clones that have expanded.

CDR3nt: TGCAGCGTTCGCTCGGGGGCCTACGAGCAGTACTTC
CDR3aa: CSVRSGAYEQYF
len: 12
j_gene: TRBJ2-7
d_gene: -
v_gene: TRBV29-1
abundance: -

CDR3nt: TGTGCCAGCAGTGAACTTTTTCCCACAGATACGCAGTATTTT
CDR3aa: CASSELFPTDTQYF
len: 14
j_gene: TRBJ2-3
d_gene: -
v_gene: TRBV2
abundance: -

CDR3nt: TGTGCCAGCAGCTCGACAGGATTTAGAAACACCATATATTTT
CDR3aa: CASSSTGFRNTIYF
len: 14
j_gene: TRBJ1-3
d_gene: -
v_gene: TRBV5-6
abundance: -

CDR3nt: TGTGCCAGCAGCTTCGGGACAGCCGCTATTGGCAATCAGCCCCAGCATTTT
CDR3aa: CASSFGTAAIGNQPQHF
len: 17
j_gene: TRBJ1-5
d_gene: TRBD1
v_gene: TRBV5-8
abundance: -

CDR3nt: TGTGCCAGCAGTCCGGGACTAGCTGTTTTAGGAGAGACCCAGTACTTC
CDR3aa: CASSPGLAVLGETQYF
len: 16
j_gene: TRBJ2-5
d_gene: TRBD2
v_gene: TRBV2
abundance: -

CDR3nt: TGCAGCGTTGACTTAAACAGATCCTACGAGCAGTACTTC
CDR3aa: CSVDLNRSYEQYF
len: 13
j_gene: TRBJ2-7
d_gene: -
v_gene: TRBV29-1
abundance: few

CDR3nt: TGTGCCAGCAGTTTATCGGTATCCCCCGGTGGGAACACTGAAGCTTTCTTT
CDR3aa: CASSLSVSPGGNTEAFF
len: 17
j_gene: TRBJ1-1
d_gene: -
v_gene: TRBV27
abundance: -

CDR3nt: TGTGCCAGCAGCCGAGGAGGGAGCTCCTACAATGAGCAGTTCTTC
CDR3aa: CASSRGGSSYNEQFF
len: 15
j_gene: TRBJ2-1
d_gene: -
v_gene: TRBV11-1
abundance: -

CDR3nt: TGTGCCAGCAGACAGCACAGGGAGGCAAACGAGCAGTACTTC
CDR3aa: CASRQHREANEQYF
len: 14
j_gene: TRBJ2-7
d_gene: -
v_gene: TRBV7-2
abundance: once

CDR3nt: TGCGCCAGCAGCGACTGGCAAGAGACCCAGTACTTC
CDR3aa: CASSDWQETQYF
len: 12
j_gene: TRBJ2-5
d_gene: -
v_gene: TRBV5-1
abundance: -

CDR3nt: TGCGCCAGCAGCTTGGAGGGCAGACTCCACACTGAAGCTTTCTTT
CDR3aa: CASSLEGRLHTEAFF
len: 15
j_gene: TRBJ1-1
d_gene: -
v_gene: TRBV5-1
abundance: -